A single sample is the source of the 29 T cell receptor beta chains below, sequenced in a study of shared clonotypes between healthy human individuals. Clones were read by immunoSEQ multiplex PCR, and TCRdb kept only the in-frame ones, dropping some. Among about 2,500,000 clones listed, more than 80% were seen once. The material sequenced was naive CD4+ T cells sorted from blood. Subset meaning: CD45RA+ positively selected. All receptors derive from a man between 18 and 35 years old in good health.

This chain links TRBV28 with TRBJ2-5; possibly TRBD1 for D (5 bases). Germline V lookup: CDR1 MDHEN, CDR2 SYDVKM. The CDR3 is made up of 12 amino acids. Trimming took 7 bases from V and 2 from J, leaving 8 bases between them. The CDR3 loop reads CASKRQQETQYF. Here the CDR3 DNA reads TGTGCCAGCAAGCGACAGCAAGAGACCCAGTACTTC.

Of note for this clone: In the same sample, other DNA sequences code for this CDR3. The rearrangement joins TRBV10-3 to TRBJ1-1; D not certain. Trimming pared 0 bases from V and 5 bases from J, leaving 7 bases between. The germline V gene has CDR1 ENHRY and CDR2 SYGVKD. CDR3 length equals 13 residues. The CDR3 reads CAISESSVTEAFF. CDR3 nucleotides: TGTGCCATCAGTGAGTCTAGCGTGACTGAAGCTTTCTTT.

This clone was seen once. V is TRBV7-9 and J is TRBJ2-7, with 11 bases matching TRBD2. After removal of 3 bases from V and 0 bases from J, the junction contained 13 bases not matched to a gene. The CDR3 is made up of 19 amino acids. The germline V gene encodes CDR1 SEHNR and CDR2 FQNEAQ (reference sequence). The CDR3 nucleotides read TGTGCCAGCAGCTTCCCGACTAGCGGGAAAACCCCTTTCTCCTACGAGCAGTACTTC. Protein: CASSFPTSGKTPFSYEQYF.

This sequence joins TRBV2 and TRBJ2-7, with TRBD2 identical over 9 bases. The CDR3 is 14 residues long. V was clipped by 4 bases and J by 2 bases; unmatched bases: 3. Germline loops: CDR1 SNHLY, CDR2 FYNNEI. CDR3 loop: CASSVGGGAYEQYF. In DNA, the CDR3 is TGTGCCAGCAGTGTTGGCGGGGGGGCCTACGAGCAGTACTTC.

CDR3 bases: TGTGCCAGCAGCCCTCAGGGAGTGACTAGCGATGAGACCCAGTACTTC. Its translation is CASSPQGVTSDETQYF. The chain couples TRBV9 to TRBJ2-5, with TRBD2 identical over 8 bases. CDR3 size: 16 residues. From germline, CDR1 is SGDLS and CDR2 YYNGEE. With 4 bases clipped from V and 5 bases from J, the junction kept 13 bases outside the gene matches.

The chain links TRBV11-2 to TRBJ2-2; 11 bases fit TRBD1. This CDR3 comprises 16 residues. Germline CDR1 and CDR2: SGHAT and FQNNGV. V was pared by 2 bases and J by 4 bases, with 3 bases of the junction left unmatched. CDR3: CASSLRDRGGTGELFF. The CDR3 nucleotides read TGTGCCAGCAGCTTAAGGGACAGGGGGGGCACCGGGGAGCTGTTTTTT.

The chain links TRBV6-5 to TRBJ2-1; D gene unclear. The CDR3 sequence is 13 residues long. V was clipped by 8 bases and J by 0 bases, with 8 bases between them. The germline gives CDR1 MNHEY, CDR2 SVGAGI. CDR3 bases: TGTGCCAGCGCCCTATACTCCTACAATGAGCAGTTCTTC. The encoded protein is CASALYSYNEQFF.

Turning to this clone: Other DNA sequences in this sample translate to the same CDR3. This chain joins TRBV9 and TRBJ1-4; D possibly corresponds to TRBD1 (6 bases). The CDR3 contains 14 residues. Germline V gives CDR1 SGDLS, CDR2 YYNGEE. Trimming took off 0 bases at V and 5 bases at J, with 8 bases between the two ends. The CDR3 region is CASSVGTVNEKLFF. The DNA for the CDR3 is TGTGCCAGCAGCGTAGGGACAGTGAATGAAAAACTGTTTTTT.

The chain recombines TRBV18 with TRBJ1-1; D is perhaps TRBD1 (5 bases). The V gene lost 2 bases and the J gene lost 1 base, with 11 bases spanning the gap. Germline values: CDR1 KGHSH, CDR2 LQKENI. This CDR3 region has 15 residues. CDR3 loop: CASSPSGRENTEAFF. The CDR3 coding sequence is TGTGCCAGCTCACCATCGGGACGGGAGAACACTGAAGCTTTCTTT.

The CDR3 spells CASGSHRGMNTEAFF. As DNA, the CDR3 is TGTGCCAGCGGGTCCCACAGGGGAATGAACACTGAAGCTTTCTTT. The J gene is TRBJ1-1, the V gene TRBV6-6; 7 nucleotides agree with TRBD1. The CDR3 is 15 residues long. V shed 8 bases, J shed 0 bases, and the junction held 9 bases outside the gene matches. Per germline, CDR1 MNHNY and CDR2 SVGAGI (reference sequence).

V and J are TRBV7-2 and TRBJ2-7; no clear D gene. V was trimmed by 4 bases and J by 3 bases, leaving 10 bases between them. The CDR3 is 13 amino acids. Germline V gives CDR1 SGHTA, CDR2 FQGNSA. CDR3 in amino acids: CASSSVKSYEQYF. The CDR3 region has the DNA TGTGCCAGCAGCTCCGTTAAGAGCTACGAGCAGTACTTC.

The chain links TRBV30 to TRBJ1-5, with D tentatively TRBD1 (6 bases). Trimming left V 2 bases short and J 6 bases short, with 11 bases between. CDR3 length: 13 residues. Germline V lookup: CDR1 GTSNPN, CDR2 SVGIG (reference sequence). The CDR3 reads CAWSSGVGQPQHF. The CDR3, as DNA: TGTGCCTGGAGTTCAGGGGTTGGTCAGCCCCAGCATTTT.

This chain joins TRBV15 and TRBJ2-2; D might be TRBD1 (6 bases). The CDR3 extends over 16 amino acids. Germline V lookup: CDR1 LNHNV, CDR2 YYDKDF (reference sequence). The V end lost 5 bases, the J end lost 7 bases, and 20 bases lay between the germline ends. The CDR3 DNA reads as TGTGCCACCAGCGCATTAGGACAGTCCGTCGTCGGGGAGCTGTTTTTT. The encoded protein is CATSALGQSVVGELFF.

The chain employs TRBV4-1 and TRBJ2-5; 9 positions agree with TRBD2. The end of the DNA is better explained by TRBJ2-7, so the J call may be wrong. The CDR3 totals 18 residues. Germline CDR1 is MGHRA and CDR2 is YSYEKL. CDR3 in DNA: TGCGCCAGCAGCCAACTCATAGTGGCGGGAGGGAATACCTACGAGCAGTACTTC. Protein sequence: CASSQLIVAGGNTYEQYF.

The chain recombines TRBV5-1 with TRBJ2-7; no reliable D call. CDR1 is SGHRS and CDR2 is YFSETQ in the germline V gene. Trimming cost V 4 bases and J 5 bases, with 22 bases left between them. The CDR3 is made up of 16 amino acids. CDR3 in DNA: TGCGCCAGCAGCGGGCTTACGACCCGTTTCTTAGACGAGCAGTACTTC. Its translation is CASSGLTTRFLDEQYF.

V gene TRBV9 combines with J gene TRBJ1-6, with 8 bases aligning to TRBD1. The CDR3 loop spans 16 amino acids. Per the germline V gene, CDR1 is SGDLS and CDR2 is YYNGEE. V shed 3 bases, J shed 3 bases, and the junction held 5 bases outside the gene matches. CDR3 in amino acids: CASSAGGAYYNSPLHF. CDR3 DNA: TGTGCCAGCAGCGCAGGGGGCGCTTACTATAATTCACCCCTCCACTTT.

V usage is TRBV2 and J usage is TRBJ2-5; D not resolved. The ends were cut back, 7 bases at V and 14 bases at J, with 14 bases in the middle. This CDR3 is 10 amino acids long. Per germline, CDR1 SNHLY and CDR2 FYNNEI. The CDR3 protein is CASILITSYF. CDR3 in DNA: TGTGCCAGCATCCTGATAACGTCTTACTTC.

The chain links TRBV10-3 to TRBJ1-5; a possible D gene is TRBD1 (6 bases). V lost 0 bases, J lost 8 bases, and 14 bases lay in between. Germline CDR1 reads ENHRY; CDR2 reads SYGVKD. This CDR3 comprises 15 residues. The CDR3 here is CAISESLGAYKPQHF. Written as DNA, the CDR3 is TGTGCCATCAGTGAGTCTTTGGGGGCGTATAAGCCCCAGCATTTT.

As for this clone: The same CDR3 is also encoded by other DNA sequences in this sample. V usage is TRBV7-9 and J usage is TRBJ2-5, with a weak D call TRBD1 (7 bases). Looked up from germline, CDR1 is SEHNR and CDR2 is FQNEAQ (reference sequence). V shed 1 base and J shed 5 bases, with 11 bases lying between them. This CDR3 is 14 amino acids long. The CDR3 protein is CASSLGPGGETQYF. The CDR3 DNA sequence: TGTGCCAGCAGCTTAGGACCAGGGGGGGAGACCCAGTACTTC.

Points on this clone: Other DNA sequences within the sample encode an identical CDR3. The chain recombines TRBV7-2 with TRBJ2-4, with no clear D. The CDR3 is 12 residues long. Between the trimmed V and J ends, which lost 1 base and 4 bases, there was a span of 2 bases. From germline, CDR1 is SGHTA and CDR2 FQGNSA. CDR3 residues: CASSLGKNIQYF. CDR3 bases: TGTGCCAGCAGCTTAGGGAAAAACATTCAGTACTTC.

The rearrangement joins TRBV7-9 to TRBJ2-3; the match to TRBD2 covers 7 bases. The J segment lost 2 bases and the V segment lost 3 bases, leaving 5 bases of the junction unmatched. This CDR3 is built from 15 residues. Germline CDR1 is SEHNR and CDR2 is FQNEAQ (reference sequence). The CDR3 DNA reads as TGTGCCAGCAGCTTTAGGGACTACAACACAGATACGCAGTATTTT. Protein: CASSFRDYNTDTQYF.

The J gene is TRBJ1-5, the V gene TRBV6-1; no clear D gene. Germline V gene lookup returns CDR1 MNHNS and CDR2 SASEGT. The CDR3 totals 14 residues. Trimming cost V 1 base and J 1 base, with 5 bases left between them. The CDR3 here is CASSEVQSNQPQHF. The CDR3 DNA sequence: TGTGCCAGCAGTGAAGTACAGAGCAATCAGCCCCAGCATTTT.

The CDR3 loop reads CASSHGQGGETQYF. For the CDR3, the DNA is TGTGCCAGCAGCCACGGACAGGGAGGTGAGACCCAGTACTTC. V gene TRBV13 combines with J gene TRBJ2-5; 8 bases agree with TRBD1. The germline CDR1 and CDR2 sequences are PRHDT and FYEKMQ (reference sequence). The CDR3 sequence is 14 residues long. The V and J ends lost 5 bases and 5 bases, in that order; junction bases with no gene match: 7.

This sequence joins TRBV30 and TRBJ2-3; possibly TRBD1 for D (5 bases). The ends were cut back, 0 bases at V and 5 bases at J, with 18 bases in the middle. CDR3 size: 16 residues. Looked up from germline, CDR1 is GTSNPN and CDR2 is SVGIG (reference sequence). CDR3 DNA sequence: TGTGCCTGGAGTGTACCCCGACAGATTCCTATAGATACGCAGTATTTT. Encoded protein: CAWSVPRQIPIDTQYF. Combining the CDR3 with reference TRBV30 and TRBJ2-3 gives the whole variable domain SQTIHQWPATLVQPVGSPLSLECTVEGTSNPNLYWYRQAAGRGLQLLFYSVGIGQISSEVPQNLSASRPQDRQFILSSKKLLLSDSGFYLCAWSVPRQIPIDTQYFGPGTRLTVL.

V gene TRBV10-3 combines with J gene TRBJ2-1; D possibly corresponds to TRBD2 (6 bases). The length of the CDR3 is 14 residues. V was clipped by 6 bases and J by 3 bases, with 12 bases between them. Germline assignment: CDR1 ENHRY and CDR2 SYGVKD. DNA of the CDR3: TGTGCCATCAGCGATACTAGCTTCTACAATGAGCAGTTCTTC. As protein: CAISDTSFYNEQFF.

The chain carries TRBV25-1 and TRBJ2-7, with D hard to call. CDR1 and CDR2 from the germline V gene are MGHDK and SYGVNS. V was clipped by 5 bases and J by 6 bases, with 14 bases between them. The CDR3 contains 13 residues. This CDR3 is CASSRLELGEQYF. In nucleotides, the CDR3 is TGTGCCAGCAGTCGTCTGGAACTTGGCGAGCAGTACTTC.

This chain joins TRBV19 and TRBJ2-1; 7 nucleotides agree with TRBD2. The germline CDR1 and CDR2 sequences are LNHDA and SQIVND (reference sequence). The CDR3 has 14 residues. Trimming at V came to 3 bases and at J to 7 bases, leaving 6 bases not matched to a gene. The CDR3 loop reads CASSMFLGGNEQFF. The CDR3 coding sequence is TGTGCCAGTAGTATGTTTCTGGGGGGGAATGAGCAGTTCTTC.

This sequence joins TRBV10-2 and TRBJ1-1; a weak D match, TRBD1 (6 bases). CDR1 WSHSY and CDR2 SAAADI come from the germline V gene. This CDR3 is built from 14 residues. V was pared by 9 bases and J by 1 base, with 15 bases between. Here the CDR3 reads CASTRQEGNTEAFF. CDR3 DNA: TGCGCCAGTACCCGACAGGAGGGGAACACTGAAGCTTTCTTT.

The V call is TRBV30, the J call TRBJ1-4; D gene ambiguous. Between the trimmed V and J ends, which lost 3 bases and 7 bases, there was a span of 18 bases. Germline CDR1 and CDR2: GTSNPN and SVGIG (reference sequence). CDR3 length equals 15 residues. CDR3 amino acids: CAWSQSYRGLEKLFF. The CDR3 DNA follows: TGTGCCTGGAGCCAAAGCTACCGAGGTCTTGAAAAACTGTTTTTT.